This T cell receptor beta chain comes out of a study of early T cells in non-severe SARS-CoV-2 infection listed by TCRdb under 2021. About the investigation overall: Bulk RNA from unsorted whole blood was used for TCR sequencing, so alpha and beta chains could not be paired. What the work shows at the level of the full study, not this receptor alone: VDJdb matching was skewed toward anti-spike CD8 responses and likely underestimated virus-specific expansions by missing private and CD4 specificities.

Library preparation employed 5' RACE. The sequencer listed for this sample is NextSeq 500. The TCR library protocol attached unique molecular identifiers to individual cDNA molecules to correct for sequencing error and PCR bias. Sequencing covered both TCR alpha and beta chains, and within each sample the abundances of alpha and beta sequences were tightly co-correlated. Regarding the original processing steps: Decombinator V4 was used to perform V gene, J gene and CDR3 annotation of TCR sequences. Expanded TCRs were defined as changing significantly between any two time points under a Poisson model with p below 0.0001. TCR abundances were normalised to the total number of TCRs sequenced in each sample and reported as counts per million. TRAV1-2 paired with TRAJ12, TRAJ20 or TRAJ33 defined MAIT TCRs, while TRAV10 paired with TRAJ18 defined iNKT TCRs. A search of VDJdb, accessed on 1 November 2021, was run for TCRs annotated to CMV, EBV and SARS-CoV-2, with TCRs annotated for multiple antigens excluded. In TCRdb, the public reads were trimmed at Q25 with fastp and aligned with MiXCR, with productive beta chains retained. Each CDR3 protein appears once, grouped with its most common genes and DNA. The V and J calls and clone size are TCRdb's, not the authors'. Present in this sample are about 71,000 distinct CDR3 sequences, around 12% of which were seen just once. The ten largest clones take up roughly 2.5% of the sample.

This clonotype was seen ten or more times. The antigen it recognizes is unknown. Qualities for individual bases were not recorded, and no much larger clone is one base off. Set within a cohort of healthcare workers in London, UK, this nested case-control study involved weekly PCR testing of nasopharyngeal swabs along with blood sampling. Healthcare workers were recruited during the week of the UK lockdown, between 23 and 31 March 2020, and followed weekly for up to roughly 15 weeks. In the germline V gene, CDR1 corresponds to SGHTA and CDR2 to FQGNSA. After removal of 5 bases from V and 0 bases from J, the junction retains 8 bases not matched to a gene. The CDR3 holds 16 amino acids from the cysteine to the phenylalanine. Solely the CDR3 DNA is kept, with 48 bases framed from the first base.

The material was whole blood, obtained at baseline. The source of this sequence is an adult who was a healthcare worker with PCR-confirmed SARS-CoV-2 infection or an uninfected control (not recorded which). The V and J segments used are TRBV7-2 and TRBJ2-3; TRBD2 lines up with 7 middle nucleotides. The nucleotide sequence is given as TGTGCCAGCAGCGAAGCGGGGCCGTTAAGCACAGATACGCAGTATTTT. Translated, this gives CASSEAGPLSTDTQYF.